Described below is a single TCR beta chain sequence and its context. The sample originates from a study of blood T cell repertoires in COVID-19. Authors' data handling: Amplification from reference gene primers served as the basis for estimated nucleated cell counts. The protocol was immunoSEQ multiplex PCR, while the TCRdb copy is restricted to in-frame clones and leaves out a portion. D and trimming were read from the DNA, whereas the V and J calls and clone size are those reported in that table. The data hold 100,000 to 150,000 clones, with 92% observed a single time. This sequence originates from a middle-aged man with COVID-19, enrolled during active disease. Sequences were obtained from peripheral blood.

In DNA form, the CDR3 reads TGTGCCAGCAGTTTCCAGGGGTTCAATCAGCCCCAGCATTTT. Translating gives CASSFQGFNQPQHF. The chain employs TRBV5-6 and TRBJ1-5; the D gene is possibly TRBD1 (6 bases). The V and J ends lost 5 bases and 3 bases respectively, with 12 bases between them. Germline V lookup: CDR1 SGHDT, CDR2 YYEEEE. This CDR3 contains 14 residues. Variable domain in full (rest from reference TRBV5-6 and TRBJ1-5): DAGVTQSPTHLIKTRGQQVTLRCSPKSGHDTVSWYQQALGQGPQFIFQYYEEEERQRGNFPDRFSGHQFPNYSSELNVNALLLGDSALYLCASSFQGFNQPQHFGDGTRLSIL.